This T cell receptor beta chain was found in a study of shared clonotypes between healthy human individuals. The J segment lost 3 bases and the V segment lost 4 bases, leaving 5 bases of the junction unmatched. This CDR3 is 14 amino acids long. CDR1 is SNHLY, CDR2 FYNNEI, per germline. Sequenced by immunoSEQ multiplex PCR; TCRdb stores in-frame clones only, minus some. The repertoire holds under 1,100,000 clones, approximately 80% seen once, with roughly 0.61% in the top ten. The clonotype comes from a man aged 18 to 29 in good health. Some clones in this sample may be carry-over from other donors' samples. The chain links TRBV2 to TRBJ1-2; 7 bases match TRBD1. Sequencing was carried out using memory CD4+ T cells from PBMCs. Subset denoted: CD45RA-negative fraction. CDR3 region: CASSVSRGDYGYTF. The CDR3 region has the DNA TGTGCCAGCAGTGTCAGCAGGGGGGACTATGGCTACACCTTC.